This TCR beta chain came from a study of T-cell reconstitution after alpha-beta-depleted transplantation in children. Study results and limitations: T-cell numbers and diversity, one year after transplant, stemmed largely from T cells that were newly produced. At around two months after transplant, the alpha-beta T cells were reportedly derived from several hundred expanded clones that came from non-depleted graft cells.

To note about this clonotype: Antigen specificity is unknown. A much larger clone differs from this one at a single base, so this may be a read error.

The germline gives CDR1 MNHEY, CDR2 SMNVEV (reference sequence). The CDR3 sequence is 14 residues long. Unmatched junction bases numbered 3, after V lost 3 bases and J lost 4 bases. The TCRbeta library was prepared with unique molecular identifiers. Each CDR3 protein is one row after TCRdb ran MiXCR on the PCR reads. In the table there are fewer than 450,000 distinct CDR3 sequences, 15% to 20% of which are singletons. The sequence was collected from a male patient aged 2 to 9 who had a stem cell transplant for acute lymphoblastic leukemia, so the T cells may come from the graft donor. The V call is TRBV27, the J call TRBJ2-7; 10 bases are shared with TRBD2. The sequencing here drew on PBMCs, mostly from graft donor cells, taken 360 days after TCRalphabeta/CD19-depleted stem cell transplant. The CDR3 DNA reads TGTGCCAGCAGTTTTGCTAGCGGGAGTTACGAGCAGTACTTC. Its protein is CASSFASGSYEQYF.